This T cell receptor beta chain was found in a study of T cells in Graves' hyperthyroidism and ophthalmopathy. Uncontrolled infection, other autoimmune disease, pregnancy or lactation led to exclusion. Regarding the study as a whole: Blood also carried most thyroid clonotypes expanded above 0.001.

The CDR3 is 13 residues long. The V gene lost 0 bases and the J gene lost 5 bases, with 10 bases spanning the gap. In germline, CDR1 is GTSNPN, CDR2 SVGIG (reference sequence). Amplified regions were TCR beta CDR3 sequences from RNA transcripts. HTBI primers were the set used in a first-round RT-PCR of the TCR CDR3. TCRdb reprocessed the multiplex PCR reads with MiXCR, giving one entry per CDR3 protein. This sample yields 550,000 to 600,000 distinct CDR3 sequences, of which around 46% are seen a single time; 15% to 20% belongs to the top ten. Comment on this clonotype: Antigen unknown.

Sample: peripheral blood or thyroid tissue (not recorded which). The chain couples TRBV30 to TRBJ1-2; no definite D call. This sequence originates from an adult woman with Graves' disease, either hyperthyroidism or ophthalmopathy (not recorded which). The CDR3 bases are TGTGCCTGGAGTGTACTTGCGGCGTATGGCTACACCTTC. This sequence encodes CAWSVLAAYGYTF.